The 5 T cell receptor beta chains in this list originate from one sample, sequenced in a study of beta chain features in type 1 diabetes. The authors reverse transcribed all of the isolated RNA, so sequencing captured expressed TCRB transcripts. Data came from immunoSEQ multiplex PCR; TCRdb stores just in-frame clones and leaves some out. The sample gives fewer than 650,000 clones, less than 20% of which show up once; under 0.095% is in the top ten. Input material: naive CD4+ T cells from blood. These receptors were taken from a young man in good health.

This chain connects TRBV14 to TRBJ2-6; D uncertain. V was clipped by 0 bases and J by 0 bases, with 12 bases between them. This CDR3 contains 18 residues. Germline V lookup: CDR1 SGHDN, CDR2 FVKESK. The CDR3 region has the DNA TGTGCCAGCAGCCAAGATTATCGGCACCTCTCTGGGGCCAACGTCCTGACTTTC. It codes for CASSQDYRHLSGANVLTF.

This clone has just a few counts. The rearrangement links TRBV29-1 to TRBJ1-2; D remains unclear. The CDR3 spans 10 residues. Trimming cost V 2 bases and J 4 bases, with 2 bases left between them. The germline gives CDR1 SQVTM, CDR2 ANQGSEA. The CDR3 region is CSVEFYGYTF. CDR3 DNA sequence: TGCAGCGTTGAATTCTATGGCTACACCTTC.

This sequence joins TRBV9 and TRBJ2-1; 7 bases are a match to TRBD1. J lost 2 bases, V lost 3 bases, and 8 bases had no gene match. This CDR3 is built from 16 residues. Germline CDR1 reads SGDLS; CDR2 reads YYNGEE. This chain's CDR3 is CASSGMTGPPYNEQFF. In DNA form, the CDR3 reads TGTGCCAGCAGCGGCATGACAGGGCCCCCCTACAATGAGCAGTTCTTC.

CDR3 amino acids: CASSQGLAEPYEQYF. CDR3 nucleotides: TGCGCCAGCAGCCAAGGACTAGCGGAACCCTACGAGCAGTACTTC. The chain combines TRBV4-3 with TRBJ2-7, with 9 bases fitting TRBD2. The CDR3 runs to 15 residues. Germline CDR1 LGHNA, CDR2 YSLEER. V lost 1 base and J lost 2; bases outside the gene matches: 3.

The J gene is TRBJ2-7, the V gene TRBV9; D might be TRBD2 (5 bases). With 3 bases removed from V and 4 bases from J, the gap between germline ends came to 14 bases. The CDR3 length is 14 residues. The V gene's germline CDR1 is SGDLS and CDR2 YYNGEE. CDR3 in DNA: TGTGCCAGCAGCGACCGGGCCTCGGGGTACGAGCAGTACTTC. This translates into CASSDRASGYEQYF. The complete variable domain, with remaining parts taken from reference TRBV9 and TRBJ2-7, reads DSGVTQTPKHLITATGQRVTLRCSPRSGDLSVYWYQQSLDQGLQFLIQYYNGEERAKGNILERFSAQQFPDLHSELNLSSLELGDSALYFCASSDRASGYEQYFGPGTRLTVT.